A single sample is the source of the 26 T cell receptor beta chains below, sequenced in a study of blood T cells in healthy people across ages. A second 7 to 11 cycle PCR used barcoded and J-beta primers. A single record per CDR3 protein comes from TCRdb applying MiXCR to the 5' RACE reads. This sample has 650,000 to 1,000,000 distinct CDR3 sequences, with roughly 34% found just once. The source material was blood. The receptors originated from a man aged 18-30 years in good health.

The genes are TRBV5-5 and TRBJ1-5; D gene uncertain. Trimming removed 5 bases from V and 0 bases from J, with 12 bases in between. The germline gives CDR1 SGHKS, CDR2 YYEKEE (reference sequence). This CDR3 has 15 residues. Here the CDR3 reads CASSPRTDSNQPQHF. In nucleotides, the CDR3 is TGTGCCAGCAGTCCAAGGACGGATAGCAATCAGCCCCAGCATTTT. The variable domain in full, with the rest retrieved from reference TRBV5-5 and TRBJ1-5, is DAGVTQSPTHLIKTRGQQVTLRCSPISGHKSVSWYQQVLGQGPQFIFQYYEKEERGRGNFPDRFSARQFPNYSSELNVNALLLGDSALYLCASSPRTDSNQPQHFGDGTRLSIL.

The V call is TRBV4-2, the J call TRBJ2-7; 12 bases are a match to TRBD2. Germline CDR1 LGHNA, CDR2 YNFKEQ. Germline trimming cut 2 bases from V and 10 bases from J; bases unmatched to any gene: 15. This CDR3 comprises 17 residues. In DNA, the CDR3 is TGTGCCAGCAGCCAAAAGACTAGCGGGGGAGAGGTCGAGACTCAGTACTTC. Residues: CASSQKTSGGEVETQYF.

This clonotype was recorded a few times. V is TRBV14 and J is TRBJ1-4, with D possibly matching TRBD1 (5 bases). The CDR3 is 15 amino acids. V was pared by 4 bases and J by 3 bases, with 12 bases between. CDR1 and CDR2 from the germline V gene are SGHDN and FVKESK. The CDR3 region is CASSPRQRSNEKLFF. Written as DNA, the CDR3 is TGTGCCAGCAGCCCCCGACAGCGATCTAATGAAAAACTGTTTTTT.

In this sample, this clonotype turned up once. The chain uses TRBV20-1 and TRBJ2-5; D gene ambiguous. With the DNA end fitting TRBJ2-7 better, the J assignment may be wrong. CDR3 length: 13 residues. Germline lookup yields CDR1 DFQATT and CDR2 SNEGSKA (reference sequence). CDR3 loop: CSASKGRSDEQYF. CDR3 DNA: TGCAGTGCTAGTAAAGGTCGGTCGGACGAGCAGTACTTC.

This clonotype was observed a handful of times. This chain joins TRBV20-1 and TRBJ1-6; TRBD1 aligns across 9 bases. Germline V gene data show CDR1 as DFQATT and CDR2 as SNEGSKA (reference sequence). The CDR3 sequence is 14 residues long. V lost 4 bases to trimming and J lost 8 bases; unmatched junction nucleotides: 6. The CDR3 nucleotides are TGCAGTGCTACGCACGACAGGGGGTATTCACCCCTCCACTTT. It is translated as CSATHDRGYSPLHF.

The J gene is TRBJ2-7, the V gene TRBV20-1, with TRBD2 identical over 8 bases. CDR1 and CDR2 from the germline V gene are DFQATT and SNEGSKA (reference sequence). The CDR3 is 16 amino acids. The trim removed 0 bases at V and 7 bases at J, leaving 14 bases unmatched. This chain's CDR3 is CSARDPGTRDINEQYF. CDR3 in DNA: TGCAGTGCTAGAGATCCCGGGACTAGGGATATTAATGAGCAGTACTTC.

This rearrangement joins TRBV5-1 to TRBJ2-5; possibly TRBD1 for D (5 bases). The germline V gene encodes CDR1 SGHRS and CDR2 YFSETQ. CDR3 length equals 13 residues. V was cut by 3 bases and J by 5 bases, with 11 bases left in between. As DNA, the CDR3 is TGCGCCAGCAGCTCCCTCAGGGCGGAGACCCAGTACTTC. Amino acids: CASSSLRAETQYF.

This clonotype was counted between two and nine times. The rearrangement joins TRBV20-1 to TRBJ2-1; 15 bases match TRBD2. This CDR3 comprises 17 residues. Germline V gene lookup returns CDR1 DFQATT and CDR2 SNEGSKA (reference sequence). The ends lost 7 bases at V and 0 bases at J; junction bases unmatched: 7. The CDR3 DNA follows: TGCAGTGTCATTGGACTAGCGGGGGGGAGCTCCTACAATGAGCAGTTCTTC. It encodes CSVIGLAGGSSYNEQFF.

This clonotype occurred many times. The chain carries TRBV5-1 and TRBJ2-7, with 10 bases fitting TRBD2. Germline V gene data show CDR1 as SGHRS and CDR2 as YFSETQ. The CDR3 runs 16 residues. Unmatched junction bases numbered 5, after V lost 1 base and J lost 1 base. CDR3 in amino acids: CASSLSGTSESYEQYF. The DNA for the CDR3 is TGCGCCAGCAGCTTGTCCGGGACTAGCGAATCCTACGAGCAGTACTTC.

For the CDR3, the DNA is TGCGCCAGCAGGTCTGAGGTGAAAGAGACCCAGTACTTC. It codes for CASRSEVKETQYF. The rearrangement joins TRBV5-1 to TRBJ2-5; D not resolved. CDR3 length equals 13 residues. Germline values: CDR1 SGHRS, CDR2 YFSETQ. V gave up 5 bases and J gave up 3 bases, with 11 bases separating them.

The rearrangement joins TRBV7-2 to TRBJ2-1, with 10 bases identical to TRBD2. CDR1 is SGHTA, CDR2 FQGNSA, per germline. This CDR3 spans 14 amino acids. Losses at the gene ends were 1 base for V and 8 bases for J; bases not matched to a gene: 2. The CDR3: CASSLGTSGHEQFF. The CDR3, as DNA: TGTGCCAGCAGCTTAGGGACTAGCGGACATGAGCAGTTCTTC.

The table lists this clonotype with many counts. The DNA for the CDR3 is TGTGCCAGCAGCTTTACGACTAGGGAGACCCAGTACTTC. Amino acid sequence: CASSFTTRETQYF. The rearrangement links TRBV7-2 to TRBJ2-5, with D maybe TRBD2 (6 bases). From germline, CDR1 is SGHTA and CDR2 FQGNSA. The CDR3 has 13 amino acids. V was pared by 3 bases and J by 5 bases, with 10 bases between.

This clonotype was observed at least ten times. The rearrangement uses TRBV4-2 and TRBJ1-2, with no clear D. CDR1 is LGHNA, CDR2 YNFKEQ, per germline. The CDR3 consists of 13 residues. V gave up 0 bases and J gave up 7 bases, with 9 bases separating them. CDR3 sequence: CASSQEFGVGYTF. The DNA of the CDR3 is TGTGCCAGCAGCCAAGAGTTTGGGGTTGGCTACACCTTC.

The chain employs TRBV6-2 or TRBV6-3 and TRBJ2-5; 13 bases align to TRBD2. The J call may not be correct, given that the DNA end is closer to TRBJ2-7. Looked up from germline, CDR1 is MNHEY and CDR2 is SVGEGT. CDR3 length: 17 residues. Written as DNA, the CDR3 is TGTGCCAGCAGTTACGCGGGACTAGCGGGAAGGGGCTACGAGCAGTACTTC. Residues: CASSYAGLAGRGYEQYF.

The J gene is TRBJ1-1, the V gene TRBV6-2 or TRBV6-3; TRBD1 might be the D (5 bases). The CDR3 length is 13 residues. Germline assignment: CDR1 MNHEY and CDR2 SVGEGT. Trimming took off 2 bases at V and 8 bases at J, with 12 bases between the two ends. CDR3 sequence reads: CASSYRGTGEAFF. CDR3 in DNA: TGTGCCAGCAGTTACCGAGGGACCGGGGAAGCTTTCTTT.

V usage is TRBV10-3 and J usage is TRBJ2-1; 8 positions match TRBD2. CDR1 is ENHRY and CDR2 is SYGVKD in the germline V gene. This CDR3 is 15 amino acids long. With V trimmed by 6 bases and J by 6 bases, 10 bases remained unmatched. The CDR3 sequence is CAISTGLETRNEQFF. CDR3 sequence (DNA): TGTGCCATCAGCACGGGACTAGAGACCCGCAATGAGCAGTTCTTC.

Only a few counts were recorded for this clonotype. The CDR3 loop reads CASSQDHRGFEQYF. CDR3 coding DNA: TGCGCCAGCAGCCAAGATCATCGCGGGTTTGAACAGTACTTC. The gene calls are TRBV4-1 and TRBJ2-5; D may be TRBD2 (5 bases). V was clipped by 0 bases and J by 11 bases, with 16 bases between them. The CDR3 runs 14 residues. Germline V gives CDR1 MGHRA, CDR2 YSYEKL.

This clonotype turned up a few times. The rearrangement uses TRBV12-3 or TRBV12-4 and TRBJ1-2; TRBD1 might be the D (5 bases). V dropped 3 bases and J dropped 2 bases, with 10 bases sitting between them. The CDR3 runs to 14 residues. The CDR3 DNA reads TGTGCCAGCAGTTTGGGGCCAGGGAACTATGGCTACACCTTC. Its protein product is CASSLGPGNYGYTF.

In regard to this clonotype: A clone one base away is much larger, so this may be a read error. The V and J genes are TRBV5-6 and TRBJ2-5; D remains unclear. CDR3 size: 15 residues. Germline V gene data show CDR1 as SGHDT and CDR2 as YYEEEE. The CDR3 nucleotides read TGTGCCAGCAATTCCTTGGGCCAGCCACAAGAGGCCCAGTACTTC. Its protein is CASNSLGQPQEAQYF. The variable domain in full, with the rest retrieved from reference TRBV5-6 and TRBJ2-5, is DAGVTQSPTHLIKTRGQQVTLRCSPKSGHDTVSWYQQALGQGPQFIFQYYEEEERQRGNFPDRFSGHQFPNYSSELNVNALLLGDSALYLCASNSLGQPQEAQYFGPGTRLLVL.

This chain uses TRBV5-1 with TRBJ1-5; 7 bases are shared with TRBD1. The CDR3 sequence is 15 residues long. Per the germline V gene, CDR1 is SGHRS and CDR2 is YFSETQ. V lost 0 bases and J lost 6; bases outside the gene matches: 6. CDR3 protein: CASSLGGGAVQPQHF. CDR3 nucleotides: TGCGCCAGCAGCTTGGGAGGGGGCGCAGTTCAGCCCCAGCATTTT.

This clonotype was observed at least ten times. The genes are TRBV12-3 or TRBV12-4 and TRBJ2-1; the match to TRBD2 covers 14 bases. This CDR3 is built from 18 residues. J was trimmed by 6 bases and V by 3 bases; bases with no gene match: 10. The CDR3 region is CASSLTSGGAVGGNEQFF. Written as DNA, the CDR3 is TGTGCCAGCAGTTTGACTAGCGGGGGGGCAGTGGGTGGCAATGAGCAGTTCTTC.

The chain combines TRBV5-1 with TRBJ2-3; possibly TRBD1 or TRBD2 for D (5 bases each). Germline V gene lookup returns CDR1 SGHRS and CDR2 YFSETQ. Trimming took off 4 bases at V and 9 bases at J, with 18 bases between the two ends. The CDR3 covers 14 residues. The CDR3 bases are TGCGCCAGCAGCGCCGGGACGGGGATATTGACGCAGTATTTT. Its translation is CASSAGTGILTQYF.

The chain links TRBV14 to TRBJ2-5, with 7 bases matching TRBD2. V dropped 4 bases and J dropped 1; count of bases not matched to a gene: 6. The CDR3 runs 15 residues. Germline lookup yields CDR1 SGHDN and CDR2 FVKESK. For the CDR3, the DNA is TGTGCCAGCAGCCTGAGACTAGCTGTCCAAGAGACCCAGTACTTC. This sequence encodes CASSLRLAVQETQYF.

This clonotype was recorded a few times. The CDR3 DNA reads as TGTGCCAGCAGTGGGGGACAGGGGATAGGCTACACCTTC. Its protein product is CASSGGQGIGYTF. V is TRBV12-3 or TRBV12-4 and J is TRBJ1-2; 10 nucleotides align to TRBD1. The junction had 5 bases not matched to a gene; V was cut back by 5 bases and J by 8 bases. The CDR3 totals 13 residues.

As for this clonotype: One junction end does not reproduce the germline sequence, and a read error may be involved. This chain links TRBV27 with TRBJ1-1; D ambiguous. The CDR3 consists of 14 residues. The germline V gene has CDR1 MNHEY and CDR2 SMNVEV (reference sequence). CDR3 DNA: TGTGCCAGCAGTGTATCCAGTTTGAACACTGAAGCTTTCTTT. It is translated as CASSVSSLNTEAFF.

The rearrangement joins TRBV4-3 to TRBJ2-7; the D is unclear. Germline CDR1 LGHNA, CDR2 YSLEER. V gave up 0 bases and J gave up 5 bases, with 11 bases separating them. The CDR3 has 14 amino acids. The CDR3 is CASSQDLGGHEQYF. CDR3 sequence (DNA): TGCGCCAGCAGCCAAGATCTGGGCGGTCACGAGCAGTACTTC.